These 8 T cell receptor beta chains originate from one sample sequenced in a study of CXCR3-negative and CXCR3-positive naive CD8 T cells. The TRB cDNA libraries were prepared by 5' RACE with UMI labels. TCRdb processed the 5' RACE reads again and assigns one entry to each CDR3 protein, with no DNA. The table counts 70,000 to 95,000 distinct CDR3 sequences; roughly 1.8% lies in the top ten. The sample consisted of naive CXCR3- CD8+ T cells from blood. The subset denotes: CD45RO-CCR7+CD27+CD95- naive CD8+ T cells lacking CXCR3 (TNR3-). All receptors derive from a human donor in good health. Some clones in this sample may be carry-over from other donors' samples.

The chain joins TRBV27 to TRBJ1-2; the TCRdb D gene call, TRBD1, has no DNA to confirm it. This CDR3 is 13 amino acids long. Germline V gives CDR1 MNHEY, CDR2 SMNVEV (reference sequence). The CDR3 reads CASSFRGGGGYTF.

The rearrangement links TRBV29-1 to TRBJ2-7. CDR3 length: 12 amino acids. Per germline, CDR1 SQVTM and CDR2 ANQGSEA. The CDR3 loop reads CSVEARMNEQYF.

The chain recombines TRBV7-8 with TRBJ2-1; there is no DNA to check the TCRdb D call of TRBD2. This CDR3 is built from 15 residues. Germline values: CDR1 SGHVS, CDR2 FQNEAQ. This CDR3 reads CASSSEGQAWNEQFF.

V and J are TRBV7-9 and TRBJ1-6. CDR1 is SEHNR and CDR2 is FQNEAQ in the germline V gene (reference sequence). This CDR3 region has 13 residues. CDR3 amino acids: CASSLSGQSPLHF.

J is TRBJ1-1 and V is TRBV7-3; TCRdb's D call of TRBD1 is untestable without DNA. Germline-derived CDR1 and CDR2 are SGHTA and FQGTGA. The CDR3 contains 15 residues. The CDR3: CASSLTGTGNTEAFF.

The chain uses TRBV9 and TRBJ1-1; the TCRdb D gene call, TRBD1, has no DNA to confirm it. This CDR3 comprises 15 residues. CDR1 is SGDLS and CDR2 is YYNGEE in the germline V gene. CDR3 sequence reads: CASSVEGGPNTEAFF.

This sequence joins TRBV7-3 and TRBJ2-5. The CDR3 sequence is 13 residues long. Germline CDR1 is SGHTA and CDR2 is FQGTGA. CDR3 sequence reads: CASSQWIQETQYF.

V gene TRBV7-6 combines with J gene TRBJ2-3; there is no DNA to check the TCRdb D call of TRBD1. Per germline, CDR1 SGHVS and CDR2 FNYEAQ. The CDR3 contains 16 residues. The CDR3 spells CASSPGWGASSDTQYF.